The source of this T cell receptor (beta chain) is a study of T cells after posttransplantation cyclophosphamide. Judged by abundance, this clone is medium-sized. No antigen is known for it. General study points: Skin or GI-infiltrating T cells shared few TRB sequences with blood. TRB clonality was highly associated with recipient CMV seropositivity and reactivation.

Data came from immunoSEQ multiplex PCR; TCRdb stores just in-frame clones and leaves some out. The table shows about 52,000 clones, with just over 85% occurring only once. The CDR3 spans 19 residues. The germline gives CDR1 LGHNA, CDR2 YNFKEQ. With V trimmed by 6 bases and J by 3 bases, 13 bases remained unmatched. V and J are TRBV4-2 and TRBJ2-1; 14 bases fit TRBD2. The sequenced sample consisted of PBMCs. The TCR was taken from a man under 40 with a blood cancer, CMV-positive, and with a related stem cell donor. The CDR3 sequence is CASSPPGLAGGMNYNEQFF. The CDR3, as DNA: TGTGCCAGCAGTCCCCCCGGACTAGCGGGAGGCATGAACTACAATGAGCAGTTCTTC.